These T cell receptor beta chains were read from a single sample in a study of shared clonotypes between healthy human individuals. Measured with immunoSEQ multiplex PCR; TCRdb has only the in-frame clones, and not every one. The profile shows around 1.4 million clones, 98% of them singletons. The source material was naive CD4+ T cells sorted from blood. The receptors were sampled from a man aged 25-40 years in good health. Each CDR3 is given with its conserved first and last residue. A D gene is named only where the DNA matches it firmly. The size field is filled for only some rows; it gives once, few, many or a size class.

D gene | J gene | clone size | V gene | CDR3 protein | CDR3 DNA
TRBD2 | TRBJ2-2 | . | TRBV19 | CASRLAGGNTGELFF | TGTGCCAGTAGGCTTGCGGGAGGGAACACCGGGGAGCTGTTTTTT
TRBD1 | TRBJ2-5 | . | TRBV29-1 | CSVEIPTGWETQYF | TGCAGCGTTGAAATTCCGACAGGGTGGGAGACCCAGTACTTC
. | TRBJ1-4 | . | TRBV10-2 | CASSESSRLTNEKLFF | TGCGCCAGCAGTGAGTCCTCGAGGTTAACTAATGAAAAACTGTTTTTT
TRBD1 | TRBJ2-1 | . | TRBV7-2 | CASSATGSYNEQFF | TGTGCCAGCAGCGCGACAGGGTCCTACAATGAGCAGTTCTTC
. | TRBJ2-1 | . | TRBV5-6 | CASSLGGSPPYNEQFF | TGTGCCAGCAGCTTGGGAGGGAGCCCGCCCTACAATGAGCAGTTCTTC
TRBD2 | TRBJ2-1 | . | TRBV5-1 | CASSLELAGDRYNEQFF | TGCGCCAGCAGCTTGGAGCTAGCGGGGGACCGTTACAATGAGCAGTTCTTC
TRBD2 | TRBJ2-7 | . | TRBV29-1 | CSVRYLAGVGYEQYF | TGCAGCGTTCGCTACCTAGCGGGAGTAGGATACGAGCAGTACTTC
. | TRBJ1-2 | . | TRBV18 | CASSPVNYGYTF | TGTGCCAGCTCACCAGTTAACTATGGCTACACCTTC
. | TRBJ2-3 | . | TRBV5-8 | CASRAGTRSTDTQYF | TGTGCCAGCAGAGCCGGGACCCGGAGCACAGATACGCAGTATTTT
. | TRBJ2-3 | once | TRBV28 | CASSFAPGTQYF | TGTGCCAGCAGTTTCGCCCCGGGGACGCAGTATTTT
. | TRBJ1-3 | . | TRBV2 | CASSENFSALPVRNTIYF | TGTGCCAGCAGTGAGAATTTTTCGGCATTACCGGTACGAAACACCATATATTTT
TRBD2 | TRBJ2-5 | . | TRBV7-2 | CASSLLRTSGANEETQYF | TGTGCCAGCAGCTTACTCCGGACTAGCGGGGCCAACGAAGAGACCCAGTACTTC
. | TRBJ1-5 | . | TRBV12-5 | CASGLGKYQPQHF | TGTGCTAGTGGTTTGGGGAAATATCAGCCCCAGCATTTT
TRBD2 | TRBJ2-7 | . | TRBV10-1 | CASSESATGGEQYF | TGCGCCAGCAGTGAGTCAGCGACGGGAGGAGAGCAGTACTTC
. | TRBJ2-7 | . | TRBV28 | CASSLDRRFYEQYF | TGTGCCAGCAGTTTAGACAGGAGATTCTACGAGCAGTACTTC
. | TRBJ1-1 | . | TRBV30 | CAWRTPNSRAKTFF | TGTGCCTGGAGAACTCCGAACTCCCGCGCGAAGACTTTCTTT
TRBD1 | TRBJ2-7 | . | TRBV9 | CASSVGTGPYEQYF | TGTGCCAGCAGCGTGGGGACAGGCCCCTACGAGCAGTACTTC
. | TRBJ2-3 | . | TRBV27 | CASGQGSTDTQYF | TGTGCCAGCGGGCAGGGAAGCACAGATACGCAGTATTTT
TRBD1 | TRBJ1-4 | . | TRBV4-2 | CASSRDRVEKLFF | TGTGCCAGCAGCCGCGACAGGGTTGAAAAACTGTTTTTT
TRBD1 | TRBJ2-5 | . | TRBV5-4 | CASSRDREETQYF | TGTGCCAGCAGCCGCGACAGGGAAGAGACCCAGTACTTC
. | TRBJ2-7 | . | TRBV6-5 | CASENLYEQYF | TGTGCCAGCGAAAACTTGTACGAGCAGTACTTC
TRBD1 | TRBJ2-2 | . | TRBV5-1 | CASSLAKTGGLYGELFF | TGCGCCAGCAGCTTGGCCAAGACAGGGGGATTATACGGGGAGCTGTTTTTT
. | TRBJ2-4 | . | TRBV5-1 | CASRRGSPQLKNIQYF | TGCGCCAGCAGAAGGGGATCCCCCCAACTCAAAAACATTCAGTACTTC
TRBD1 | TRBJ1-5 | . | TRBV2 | CASSRGGWEPQHF | TGTGCCAGCAGTAGAGGGGGCTGGGAGCCCCAGCATTTT
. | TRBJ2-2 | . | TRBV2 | CASSGQGTGELFF | TGTGCCAGCAGTGGGCAGGGAACCGGGGAGCTGTTTTTT
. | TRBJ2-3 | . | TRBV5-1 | CASSLGQLGTDTQYF | TGCGCCAGCAGCCTGGGACAACTGGGGACAGATACGCAGTATTTT
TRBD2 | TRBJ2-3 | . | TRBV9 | CASSLLTSGYTDTQYF | TGTGCCAGCAGCCTCCTAACTAGCGGTTACACAGATACGCAGTATTTT
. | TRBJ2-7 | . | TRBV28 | CASSSSYEQYF | TGTGCCAGCAGTTCCAGTTACGAGCAGTACTTC
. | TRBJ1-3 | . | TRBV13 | CASSLRGARNTIYF | TGTGCCAGCAGCCTACGAGGGGCCAGAAACACCATATATTTT
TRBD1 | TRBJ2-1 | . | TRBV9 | CASSVTGQTYNEQFF | TGTGCCAGCAGCGTTACGGGACAGACGTACAATGAGCAGTTCTTC
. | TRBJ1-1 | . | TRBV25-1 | CASRLRTGGTEAFF | TGTGCCAGCAGATTACGGACCGGGGGCACTGAAGCTTTCTTT
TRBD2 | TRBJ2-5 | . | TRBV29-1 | CSVEGPLGHTAGGRVSQETQYF | TGCAGCGTTGAAGGACCCCTGGGGCACACGGCGGGAGGGAGGGTCTCCCAAGAGACCCAGTACTTC
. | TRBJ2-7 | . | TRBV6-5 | CASSRTGSYEQYF | TGTGCCAGCAGTCGTACAGGGTCCTACGAGCAGTACTTC
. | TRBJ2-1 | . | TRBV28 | CASSFVGNEQFF | TGTGCCAGCAGTTTCGTCGGGAATGAGCAGTTCTTC
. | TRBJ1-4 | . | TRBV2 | CASSERGGNEKLFF | TGTGCCAGCAGTGAGAGGGGGGGTAATGAAAAACTGTTTTTT
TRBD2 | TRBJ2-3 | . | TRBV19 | CASKPGTSGSFYTQYF | TGTGCCAGTAAACCCGGGACTAGCGGGAGTTTCTATACGCAGTATTTT
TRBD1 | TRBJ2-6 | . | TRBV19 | CASSTTGGITTGANVLTF | TGTGCCAGTAGTACGACAGGGGGCATTACTACTGGGGCCAACGTCCTGACTTTC
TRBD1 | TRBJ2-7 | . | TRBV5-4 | CASSSDRGTGYEQYF | TGTGCCAGCAGCTCGGACAGGGGAACTGGCTACGAGCAGTACTTC
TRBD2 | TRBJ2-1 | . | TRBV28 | CASSLGTSGYNEQFF | TGTGCCAGCAGTTTAGGGACTAGCGGATACAATGAGCAGTTCTTC
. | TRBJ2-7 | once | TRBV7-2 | CASSYGLEQYF | TGTGCCAGCAGCTACGGCCTGGAGCAGTACTTC
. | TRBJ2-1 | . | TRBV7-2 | CASSPAPGLYNEQFF | TGTGCCAGCAGCCCAGCCCCAGGACTTTACAATGAGCAGTTCTTC
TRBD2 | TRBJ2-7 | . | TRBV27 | CASSLLAGSRAYEQYF | TGTGCCAGCAGTTTATTAGCGGGGTCACGAGCCTACGAGCAGTACTTC
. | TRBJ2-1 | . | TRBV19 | CASRPGSTSSNEQFF | TGTGCCAGTAGACCCGGGAGCACGAGTTCCAATGAGCAGTTCTTC
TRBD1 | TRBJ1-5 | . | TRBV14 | CASSRGQGGQPQHF | TGTGCCAGCAGCCGAGGACAGGGTGGTCAGCCCCAGCATTTT
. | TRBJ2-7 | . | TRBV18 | CASSPPRQGMYF | TGTGCCAGCTCACCACCGAGGCAGGGCATGTACTTC
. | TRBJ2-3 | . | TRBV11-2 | CASSRLVSHLNTDTQYF | TGTGCCAGCAGCCGACTGGTTAGCCACCTGAACACAGATACGCAGTATTTT
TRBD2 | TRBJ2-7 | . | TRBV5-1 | CASSLRMTSLSYEQYF | TGCGCCAGCAGCCTGAGAATGACTAGCCTCTCCTACGAGCAGTACTTC
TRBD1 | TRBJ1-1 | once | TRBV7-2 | CASRRGQRMNTEAFF | TGTGCCAGCAGACGGGGACAGCGAATGAACACTGAAGCTTTCTTT
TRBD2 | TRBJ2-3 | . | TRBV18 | CASSGLAGGADTQYF | TGTGCCAGCTCAGGTCTAGCGGGAGGCGCAGATACGCAGTATTTT
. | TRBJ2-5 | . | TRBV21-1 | CASSPSEGSYETQYF | TGTGCCAGCAGCCCAAGTGAGGGGAGCTATGAGACCCAGTACTTC
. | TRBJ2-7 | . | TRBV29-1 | CSVAGRVSYEQYF | TGCAGCGTTGCTGGCAGGGTGTCCTACGAGCAGTACTTC
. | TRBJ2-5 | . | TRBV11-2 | CASSFGAEGTQYF | TGTGCCAGCAGCTTTGGAGCGGAGGGGACCCAGTACTTC
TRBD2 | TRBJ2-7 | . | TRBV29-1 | CSVEAPGEGSREQYF | TGCAGCGTTGAAGCCCCCGGGGAGGGTTCGCGGGAGCAGTACTTC
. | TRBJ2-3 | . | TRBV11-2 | CASSPYSADTQYF | TGTGCCAGCAGCCCCTACAGTGCAGATACGCAGTATTTT
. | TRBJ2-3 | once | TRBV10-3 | CAISESVTQYF | TGTGCCATCAGTGAGTCGGTTACGCAGTATTTT
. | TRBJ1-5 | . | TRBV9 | CASSAGTGDYNQPQHF | TGTGCCAGCAGCGCGGGGACCGGAGATTACAATCAGCCCCAGCATTTT
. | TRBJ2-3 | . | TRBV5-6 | CASSLDLVTQYF | TGTGCCAGCAGCTTGGACCTGGTTACGCAGTATTTT